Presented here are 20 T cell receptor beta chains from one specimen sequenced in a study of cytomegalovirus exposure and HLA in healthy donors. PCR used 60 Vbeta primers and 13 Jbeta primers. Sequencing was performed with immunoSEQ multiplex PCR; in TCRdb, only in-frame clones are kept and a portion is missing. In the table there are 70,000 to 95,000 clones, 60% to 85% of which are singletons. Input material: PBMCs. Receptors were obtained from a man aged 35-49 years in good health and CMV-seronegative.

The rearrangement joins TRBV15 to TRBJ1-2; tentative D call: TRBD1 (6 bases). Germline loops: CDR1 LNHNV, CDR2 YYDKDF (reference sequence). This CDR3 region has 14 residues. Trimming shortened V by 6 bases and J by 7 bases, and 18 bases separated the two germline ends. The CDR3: CATSPRGGAAGYTF. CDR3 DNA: TGTGCCACCAGTCCTCGTGGGGGCGCGGCTGGCTACACCTTC.

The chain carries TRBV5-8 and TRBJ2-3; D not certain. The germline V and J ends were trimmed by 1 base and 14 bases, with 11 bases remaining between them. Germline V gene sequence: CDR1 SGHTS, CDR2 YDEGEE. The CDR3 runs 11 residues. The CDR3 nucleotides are TGTGCCAGCAGCTTGCGTCAGCCGGGGTATTTT. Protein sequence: CASSLRQPGYF.

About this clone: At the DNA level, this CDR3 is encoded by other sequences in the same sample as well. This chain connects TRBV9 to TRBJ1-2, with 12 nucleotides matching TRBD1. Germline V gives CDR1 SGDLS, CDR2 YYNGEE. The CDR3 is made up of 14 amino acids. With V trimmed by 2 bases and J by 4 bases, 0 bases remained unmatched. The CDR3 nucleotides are TGTGCCAGCAGCGTGGGACAGGGGGCCTATGGCTACACCTTC. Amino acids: CASSVGQGAYGYTF.

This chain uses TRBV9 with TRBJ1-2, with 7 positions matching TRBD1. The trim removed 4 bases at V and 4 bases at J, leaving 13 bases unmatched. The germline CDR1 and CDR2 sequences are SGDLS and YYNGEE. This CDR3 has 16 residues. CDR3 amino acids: CASSPHDREYFYGYTF. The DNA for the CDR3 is TGTGCCAGCAGCCCCCACGACAGGGAGTACTTCTATGGCTACACCTTC.

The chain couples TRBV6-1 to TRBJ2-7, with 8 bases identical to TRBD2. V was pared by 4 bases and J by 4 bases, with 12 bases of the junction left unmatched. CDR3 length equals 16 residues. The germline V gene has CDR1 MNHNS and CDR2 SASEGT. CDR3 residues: CASSVLPGTSPYEQYF. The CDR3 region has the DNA TGTGCCAGCAGTGTGTTACCCGGGACTAGTCCTTACGAGCAGTACTTC.

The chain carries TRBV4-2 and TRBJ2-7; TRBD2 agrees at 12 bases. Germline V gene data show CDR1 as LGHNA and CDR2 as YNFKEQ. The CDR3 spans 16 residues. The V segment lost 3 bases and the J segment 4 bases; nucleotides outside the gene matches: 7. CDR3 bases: TGTGCCAGCAGCCAGAAAGGACTAGCGGGAACTTACGAGCAGTACTTC. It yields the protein CASSQKGLAGTYEQYF.

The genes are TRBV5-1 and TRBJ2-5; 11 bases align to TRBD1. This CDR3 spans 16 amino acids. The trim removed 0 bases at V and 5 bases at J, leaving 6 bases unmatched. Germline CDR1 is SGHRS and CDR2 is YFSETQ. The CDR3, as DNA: TGCGCCAGCAGCTTGGGGACAGGGGGCGCAGGGGAGACCCAGTACTTC. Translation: CASSLGTGGAGETQYF.

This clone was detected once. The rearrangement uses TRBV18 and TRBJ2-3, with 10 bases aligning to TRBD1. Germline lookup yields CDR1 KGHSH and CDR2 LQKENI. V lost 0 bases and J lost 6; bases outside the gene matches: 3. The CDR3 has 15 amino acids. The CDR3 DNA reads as TGTGCCAGCTCACCACCCGGGACAGGGGACGATACGCAGTATTTT. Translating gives CASSPPGTGDDTQYF.

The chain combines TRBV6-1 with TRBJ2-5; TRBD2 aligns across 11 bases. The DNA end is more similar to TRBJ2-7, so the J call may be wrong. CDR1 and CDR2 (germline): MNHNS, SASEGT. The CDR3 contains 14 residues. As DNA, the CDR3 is TGTGCCAGCAGCACTAGCGGGAGCACCTACGAGCAGTACTTC. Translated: CASSTSGSTYEQYF.

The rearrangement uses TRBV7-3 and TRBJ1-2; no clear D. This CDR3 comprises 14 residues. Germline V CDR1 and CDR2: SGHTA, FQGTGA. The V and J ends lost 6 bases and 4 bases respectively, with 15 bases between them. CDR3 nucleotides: TGTGCCAGCAGTATAGGCGCGGGATTCTATGGCTACACCTTC. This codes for CASSIGAGFYGYTF.

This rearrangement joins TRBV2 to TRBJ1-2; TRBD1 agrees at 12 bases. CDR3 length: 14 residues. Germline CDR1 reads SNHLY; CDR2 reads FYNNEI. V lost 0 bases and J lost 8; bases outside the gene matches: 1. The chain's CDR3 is CASSEAGQGAGYTF. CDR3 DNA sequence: TGTGCCAGCAGTGAAGCGGGACAGGGGGCGGGCTACACCTTC.

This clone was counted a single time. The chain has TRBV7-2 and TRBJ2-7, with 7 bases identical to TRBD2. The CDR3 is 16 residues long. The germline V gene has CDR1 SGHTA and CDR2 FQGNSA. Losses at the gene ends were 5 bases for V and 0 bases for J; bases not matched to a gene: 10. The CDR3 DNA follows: TGTGCCAGCAGCCCCGTTAGCGGGCTTCGCTCCTACGAGCAGTACTTC. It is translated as CASSPVSGLRSYEQYF.

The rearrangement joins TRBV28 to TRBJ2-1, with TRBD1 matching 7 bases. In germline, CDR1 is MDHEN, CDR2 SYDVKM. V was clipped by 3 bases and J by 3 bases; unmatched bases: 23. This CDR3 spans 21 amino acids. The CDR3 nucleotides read TGTGCCAGCAGTTTCCCGCCCGGGACAGCAAACGTAAATTTAAACTACAATGAGCAGTTCTTC. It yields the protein CASSFPPGTANVNLNYNEQFF.

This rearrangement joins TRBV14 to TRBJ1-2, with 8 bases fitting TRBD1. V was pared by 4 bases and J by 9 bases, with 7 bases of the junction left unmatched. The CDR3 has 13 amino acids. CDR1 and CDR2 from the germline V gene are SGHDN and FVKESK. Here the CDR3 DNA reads TGTGCCAGCAGCCGAGACAGGGGAGTAAGCTACACCTTC. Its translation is CASSRDRGVSYTF.

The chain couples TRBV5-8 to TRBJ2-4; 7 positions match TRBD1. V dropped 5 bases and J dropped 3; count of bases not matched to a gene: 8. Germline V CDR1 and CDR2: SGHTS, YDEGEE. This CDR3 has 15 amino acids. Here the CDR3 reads CASSKGAMVKNIQYF. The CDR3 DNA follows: TGTGCCAGCAGTAAGGGGGCGATGGTCAAAAACATTCAGTACTTC. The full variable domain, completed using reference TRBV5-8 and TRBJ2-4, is EAGVTQSPTHLIKTRGQQATLRCSPISGHTSVYWYQQALGLGLQFLLWYDEGEERNRGNFPPRFSGRQFPNYSSELNVNALELEDSALYLCASSKGAMVKNIQYFGAGTRLSVL.

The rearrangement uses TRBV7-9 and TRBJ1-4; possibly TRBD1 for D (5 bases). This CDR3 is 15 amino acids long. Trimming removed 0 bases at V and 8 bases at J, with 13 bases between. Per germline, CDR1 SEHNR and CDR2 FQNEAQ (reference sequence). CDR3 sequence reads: CASSLASAGPEKLFF. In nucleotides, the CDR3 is TGTGCCAGCAGCTTAGCTTCGGCAGGGCCAGAAAAACTGTTTTTT.

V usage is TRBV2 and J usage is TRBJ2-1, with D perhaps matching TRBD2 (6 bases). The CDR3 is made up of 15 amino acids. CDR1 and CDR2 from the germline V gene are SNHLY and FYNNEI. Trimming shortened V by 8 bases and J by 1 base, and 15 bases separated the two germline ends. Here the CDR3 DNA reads TGTGCCAGCGGCCTAGAGGGAGGATCCTACAATGAGCAGTTCTTC. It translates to CASGLEGGSYNEQFF.

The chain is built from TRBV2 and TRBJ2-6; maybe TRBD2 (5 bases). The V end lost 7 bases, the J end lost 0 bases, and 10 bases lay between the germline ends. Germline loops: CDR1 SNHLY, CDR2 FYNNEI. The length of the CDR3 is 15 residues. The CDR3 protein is CASTLGDSGANVLTF. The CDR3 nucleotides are TGTGCCAGCACCCTCGGGGACTCTGGGGCCAACGTCCTGACTTTC.

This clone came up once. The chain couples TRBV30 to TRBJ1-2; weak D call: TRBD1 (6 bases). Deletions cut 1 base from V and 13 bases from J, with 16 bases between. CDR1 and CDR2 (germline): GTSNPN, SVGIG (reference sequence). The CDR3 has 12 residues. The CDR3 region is CAWSGTGGRCTF. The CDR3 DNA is TGTGCCTGGAGTGGTACGGGGGGCAGGTGCACCTTC.

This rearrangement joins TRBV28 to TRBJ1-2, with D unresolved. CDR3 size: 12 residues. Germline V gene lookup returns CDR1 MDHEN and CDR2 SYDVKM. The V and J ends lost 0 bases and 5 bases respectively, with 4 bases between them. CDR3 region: CASSLWSYGYTF. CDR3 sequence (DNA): TGTGCCAGCAGTTTATGGAGTTATGGCTACACCTTC.